The 30 T cell receptor beta chains in this list originate from one sample, sequenced in a study of tumor-infiltrating lymphocytes in primary liver carcinoma (dated by TCRdb to the late 2010s). TRIzol reagent was used to extract blood RNA from unsorted whole blood, while the DNeasy Blood & Tissue kit provided the germline DNA. TCRdb shows the sequencer as Illumina HiSeq 2500. A constant-region primer and ProtoScript II reverse transcriptase were used to reverse-transcribe TCRbeta-specific cDNA from around 540 ng total RNA. Construction of the TCRbeta libraries relied on three nested rounds of multiplex PCR, following a slightly modified ARM-PCR procedure. Each of the first two PCR rounds ran for approximately 10 cycles and used multiplex TRBV1-TRBV30 forward primers together with a Cbeta reverse primer. Using fastp at Q25 and MiXCR, TCRdb reprocessed the public reads and kept productive beta chains. Every CDR3 protein is listed once, alongside the most common genes and DNA of its rows. This sample lists approximately 320,000 distinct CDR3 sequences; 58% were detected once. More than 15% of the sample comes from the top ten.

Sequencing was done on a sample of peripheral blood. The receptors derive from a woman in her twenties or thirties with primary liver carcinoma and hepatitis B virus infection.

V gene TRBV29-1 combines with J gene TRBJ2-7; the match to TRBD1 covers 8 bases. V trimming: 5 bases; J trimming: 4 bases; junction bases outside the gene matches: 13. CDR3 length: 15 residues. Germline V CDR1 and CDR2: SQVTM, ANQGSEA. The CDR3 DNA is TGCAGCGTTTTTGATTGGACAGGGAGATTATACGAGCAGTACTTC. This gives the protein CSVFDWTGRLYEQYF.

Remarks on this clonotype: Sequence at one end of the junction differs from germline and may be a read error. The chain carries TRBV28 and TRBJ2-7; 8 bases match TRBD1. Germline V CDR1 and CDR2: MDHEN, SYDVKM. The CDR3 spans 17 residues. The CDR3 region is CANSSVFGGQGSHEQYF. Written as DNA, the CDR3 is TGTGCCAACAGTTCCGTTTTCGGCGGACAGGGTTCCCACGAGCAGTACTTC.

CDR3 loop: CASSRPIGGFGKLFF. CDR3 bases: TGTGCCAGTAGCCGCCCTATAGGGGGATTCGGAAAACTGTTTTTT. The rearrangement uses TRBV12-3 or TRBV12-4 and TRBJ1-4; D is perhaps TRBD1 (6 bases). This CDR3 has 15 amino acids. Deletions cut 9 bases from V and 10 bases from J, with 24 bases between.

The table lists this clonotype with a count of one. Relative to the germline gene, one junction end is altered; a read error may explain this. This rearrangement joins TRBV12-3 or TRBV12-4 to TRBJ2-2, with a weak D call TRBD2 (6 bases). This CDR3 has 14 residues. Written as DNA, the CDR3 is TGTGCCAGCATCGGACTATCGAACACTGGGGAGCTGTTTTTC. It specifies CASIGLSNTGELFF.

This clonotype was seen more than once but under ten times. V and J are TRBV12-3 or TRBV12-4 and TRBJ2-7; D is perhaps TRBD2 (6 bases). V lost 6 bases, J lost 5 bases, and 20 bases lay in between. The CDR3 is 15 residues long. This CDR3 reads CASSDFFGSFHEQYF. The DNA for the CDR3 is TGTGCCAGCAGCGACTTCTTCGGGAGTTTCCACGAGCAGTACTTC.

With regard to this clonotype: A much bigger clone sits one base away, suggesting this may be a read error. The genes are TRBV12-3 or TRBV12-4 and TRBJ2-1; D is possibly TRBD2 (5 bases). The CDR3 consists of 13 residues. CDR3 residues: CANSLSSADEQFF. The CDR3 DNA sequence: TGTGCCAACAGTTTAAGTAGCGCCGATGAGCAGTTCTTC.

Concerning this clonotype: Its ends do not fully match the called genes, so a read error is possible. This chain links TRBV6-5 with TRBJ2-1; D unresolved. The CDR3 contains 16 residues. Per germline, CDR1 MNHEY and CDR2 SVGAGI. The DNA of the CDR3 is TGTGTCAGCAGTTACGGTGGGAATCGCGTCCACAATGAGCAGTTCTTC. The encoded protein is CVSSYGGNRVHNEQFF.

The rearrangement links TRBV7-8 to TRBJ1-2; D might be TRBD1 (6 bases). Trimming pared 4 bases from V and 8 bases from J, leaving 17 bases between. Germline V lookup: CDR1 SGHVS, CDR2 FQNEAQ. CDR3 length: 14 amino acids. For the CDR3, the DNA is TGTGCCAGCAGCTCCCGGACAGCCAAGGACGGCTACACCTTC. Its protein is CASSSRTAKDGYTF.

The sample holds many counts of this clonotype. The V gene is TRBV7-8, the J gene TRBJ2-4, with TRBD1 identical over 11 bases. Germline V gene sequence: CDR1 SGHVS, CDR2 FQNEAQ. This CDR3 comprises 16 residues. V trimming: 3 bases; J trimming: 5 bases; junction bases outside the gene matches: 6. Written as DNA, the CDR3 is TGTGCCAGCAGCTTGCGGGACAGGGGGTTGGAAAACATTCAGTACTTC. It yields the protein CASSLRDRGLENIQYF.

This clonotype was seen repeatedly, ten times or more. V gene TRBV11-2 combines with J gene TRBJ1-5; the match to TRBD1 covers 10 bases. This CDR3 has 15 amino acids. V lost 5 bases, J lost 0 bases, and 1 base stayed unmatched. Germline V gene data show CDR1 as SGHAT and CDR2 as FQNNGV. In DNA form, the CDR3 reads TGTGCCAGCAGCGGGACAGGGGATAGCAATCAGCCCCAGCATTTT. It encodes CASSGTGDSNQPQHF.

This clonotype was recorded once. A much bigger clone sits one base away, suggesting this may be a read error. The chain employs TRBV6-5 and TRBJ2-2, with a tentative D call TRBD1 (5 bases). The CDR3 covers 13 residues. Germline CDR1 is MNHEY and CDR2 is SVGAGI. CDR3 protein: CATLWSDTRELFF. Here the CDR3 DNA reads TGTGCCACGCTTTGGTCGGACACCAGGGAGCTGTTTTTT.

The chain links TRBV6-6 to TRBJ2-2; D is unclear. The V gene lost 5 bases and the J gene lost 4 bases, with 14 bases spanning the gap. This CDR3 contains 15 residues. Looked up from germline, CDR1 is MNHNY and CDR2 is SVGAGI (reference sequence). The CDR3 DNA sequence: TGTGCCAGCAGTATCGCCCCAGGCGGCACCGGGGAGCTGTTTTTT. It is translated as CASSIAPGGTGELFF.

This rearrangement joins TRBV29-1 to TRBJ1-2; the match to TRBD1 covers 7 bases. CDR1 SQVTM and CDR2 ANQGSEA come from the germline V gene. There are 15 residues in the CDR3. J lost 7 bases, V lost 8 bases, and 19 bases had no gene match. CDR3 in DNA: TGCAGCTTAGCAGCCATCGGGACAGCAGGTCTTGGCTACACCTTC. Its translation: CSLAAIGTAGLGYTF.

Remarks on this clonotype: The junction shows a germline mismatch at one end, possibly a read error. The genes are TRBV11-2 and TRBJ1-2; D remains unclear. The germline CDR1 and CDR2 sequences are SGHAT and FQNNGV. This CDR3 region has 14 residues. CDR3 coding DNA: TGTGCCAACAGCCAGGTGGCGGTCAACTATGGCTACACCTTC. It codes for CANSQVAVNYGYTF. Variable domain in full (rest from reference TRBV11-2 and TRBJ1-2): EAGVAQSPRYKIIEKRQSVAFWCNPISGHATLYWYQQILGQGPKLLIQFQNNGVVDDSQLPKDRFSAERLKGVDSTLKIQPAKLEDSAVYLCANSQVAVNYGYTFGSGTRLTVV.

Note on this clonotype: As the CDR3 is not closed by the conserved phenylalanine or tryptophan, this likely results from a read error. Because the CDR3's place on the DNA is in doubt, the DNA is left out and the CDR3 is given as listed by TCRdb. The gene calls are TRBV6-2 or TRBV6-3 and TRBJ1-5. With termini counted, the CDR3 has 14 amino acids. From germline, CDR1 is MNHEY and CDR2 SVGEGT. CDR3 loop: CASSYGVADQPQHL.

This clonotype was recorded at least ten times. This sequence joins TRBV6-6 and TRBJ2-1, with 8 bases that match TRBD2. The CDR3 spans 16 residues. The J segment lost 7 bases and the V segment lost 3 bases, leaving 11 bases of the junction unmatched. CDR1 and CDR2 (germline): MNHNY, SVGAGI (reference sequence). The CDR3 region has the DNA TGTGCCAGCAGTTATGGTCTAAGCGGGAGAGGGAATGAGCAGTTCTTC. Its protein product is CASSYGLSGRGNEQFF.

Of note for this clonotype: Germline is not matched at one junction end, which may reflect a read error. The J gene is TRBJ2-6, the V gene TRBV5-4; TRBD2 is a possible D gene (6 bases). This CDR3 region has 16 residues. Germline lookup yields CDR1 SGHNT and CDR2 YYREEE (reference sequence). The CDR3 DNA is TGTGCCAGCAGCTTTCCGGGACTTGGAGGGGCCAGCGTCCTGACTTTC. It translates to CASSFPGLGGASVLTF.

This clonotype was detected a few times. The chain uses TRBV11-3 and TRBJ2-1, with D tentatively TRBD1 (6 bases). The length of the CDR3 is 15 residues. Germline V CDR1 and CDR2: SGHNT, YENEEA. V lost 3 bases, J lost 0 bases, and 9 bases lay in between. The CDR3 DNA is TGTGCCAGCAGCTTGGGGGCACGCTCCTACAATGAGCAGTTCTTC. It translates to CASSLGARSYNEQFF.

This clonotype was picked up many times. The chain uses TRBV4-2 and TRBJ2-2; 10 nucleotides match TRBD1. Looked up from germline, CDR1 is LGHNA and CDR2 is YNFKEQ. The ends lost 1 base at V and 13 bases at J; junction bases unmatched: 3. This CDR3 spans 13 amino acids. This chain's CDR3 is CASSQAWDRGLFF. DNA of the CDR3: TGTGCCAGCAGCCAAGCTTGGGACAGGGGGCTGTTTTTT.

The chain is built from TRBV12-3 or TRBV12-4 and TRBJ1-6; tentatively, D is TRBD1 (5 bases). This CDR3 region has 17 residues. V was cut by 7 bases and J by 0 bases, with 16 bases left in between. CDR3 region: CASTYGGAGSYNSPLHF. The CDR3, as DNA: TGTGCCAGCACCTATGGAGGGGCAGGCTCCTATAATTCACCCCTCCACTTT.

Details on this clonotype: A much larger clone is a single base away; this may be a read error. This CDR3 is CASSSTPGGDRPQHF. In DNA form, the CDR3 reads TGTGCCAGCAGTAGCACCCCAGGGGGCGATCGGCCCCAGCATTTT. This chain joins TRBV6-5 and TRBJ1-5; 8 bases agree with TRBD1. The CDR3 totals 15 residues. Germline values: CDR1 MNHEY, CDR2 SVGAGI. V trimming: 5 bases; J trimming: 9 bases; junction bases outside the gene matches: 12.

Points on this clonotype: The junction departs from the called germline gene at one end, perhaps through a read error. This chain uses TRBV11-2 with TRBJ2-1; D unclear. The CDR3 extends over 11 amino acids. CDR1 and CDR2 (germline): SGHAT, FQNNGV. The CDR3 sequence: CATSLGNEQFF. CDR3 bases: TGTGCCACCAGCTTAGGCAATGAGCAGTTCTTC.

J is TRBJ2-7 and V is TRBV6-1; D is unresolved. Per the germline V gene, CDR1 is MNHNS and CDR2 is SASEGT. Trimming removed 4 bases from V and 2 bases from J, with 12 bases in between. The CDR3 totals 14 residues. This CDR3 reads CASSVPDSTYEQYF. The CDR3 DNA reads as TGTGCCAGCAGTGTACCCGATTCAACCTACGAGCAGTACTTC.

This chain uses TRBV13 with TRBJ2-7; D is ambiguous. V lost 0 bases and J 0 bases, leaving 9 bases between the germline ends. The CDR3 covers 15 residues. The germline V gene has CDR1 PRHDT and CDR2 FYEKMQ (reference sequence). CDR3 nucleotide sequence: TGTGCCAGCAGCTTAGGAACAGCACTCTCCTACGAGCAGTACTTC. Protein product: CASSLGTALSYEQYF.

The genes are TRBV6-1 and TRBJ2-1; TRBD2 matches 8 bases. V gave up 3 bases and J gave up 9 bases; unmatched junction bases: 4. CDR1 is MNHNS, CDR2 SASEGT, per germline. The CDR3 contains 13 residues. The CDR3 spells CASSDRGLGEQFF. The CDR3 bases are TGTGCCAGCAGTGACCGGGGACTAGGTGAGCAGTTCTTC.

The chain links TRBV10-3 to TRBJ1-2; D is possibly TRBD1 (5 bases). V was cut by 6 bases and J by 6 bases, with 14 bases left in between. The CDR3 is 13 residues long. In germline, CDR1 is ENHRY, CDR2 SYGVKD. CDR3 in amino acids: CAISRESSDGYTF. In nucleotides, the CDR3 is TGTGCCATCAGCAGGGAGTCGTCCGATGGCTACACCTTC.

This sequence joins TRBV28 and TRBJ2-7; D remains ambiguous. Germline V gives CDR1 MDHEN, CDR2 SYDVKM. V was clipped by 2 bases and J by 9 bases, with 17 bases between them. The CDR3 is 14 amino acids. CDR3 bases: TGTGCCAGCAGTTTAAGACTCCACGATAATGGGCAGTACTTC. This gives the protein CASSLRLHDNGQYF.

This clonotype was found a few times. This sequence may be a read error, since a much larger clone differs from it by one base. The chain joins TRBV11-2 to TRBJ1-4; 10 positions agree with TRBD1. This CDR3 region has 16 residues. The germline V gene has CDR1 SGHAT and CDR2 FQNNGV. Trimming cost V 7 bases and J 7 bases; bases outside gene matches: 12. CDR3 residues: CASTLNRRDRGEKLFF. CDR3 nucleotide sequence: TGTGCCAGCACCCTGAACCGTCGGGACAGGGGTGAAAAACTGTTTTTT.

This clonotype was counted at least ten times. The chain couples TRBV12-3 or TRBV12-4 to TRBJ2-4; D possibly uses TRBD1 or TRBD2 (5 bases each). CDR3 length: 14 residues. Trimming took 5 bases from V and 0 from J, leaving 8 bases between them. The CDR3, as DNA: TGTGCCAGCAGTGGGACGGTAGCCAAAAACATTCAGTACTTC. It is translated as CASSGTVAKNIQYF.

The rearrangement joins TRBV6-2 or TRBV6-3 to TRBJ2-1; D is undetermined. V gave up 1 base and J gave up 0 bases, with 13 bases separating them. Germline assignment: CDR1 MNHEY and CDR2 SVGEGT. The CDR3 spans 17 residues. The CDR3 loop is CASSYFPNLSSYNEQFF. DNA of the CDR3: TGTGCCAGCAGTTACTTTCCTAATCTCAGCTCCTACAATGAGCAGTTCTTC.